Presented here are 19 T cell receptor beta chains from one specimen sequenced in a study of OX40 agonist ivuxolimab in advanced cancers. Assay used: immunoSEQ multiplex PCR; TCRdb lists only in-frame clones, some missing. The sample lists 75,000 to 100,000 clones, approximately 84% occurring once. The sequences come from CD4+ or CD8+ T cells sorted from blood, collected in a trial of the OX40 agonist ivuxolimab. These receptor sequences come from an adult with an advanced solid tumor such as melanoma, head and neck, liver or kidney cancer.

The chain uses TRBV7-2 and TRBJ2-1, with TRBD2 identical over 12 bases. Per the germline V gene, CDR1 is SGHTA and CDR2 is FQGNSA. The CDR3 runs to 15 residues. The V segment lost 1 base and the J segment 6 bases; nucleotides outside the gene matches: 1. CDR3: CASSLGTSGANEQFF. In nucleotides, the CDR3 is TGTGCCAGCAGCTTAGGGACTAGCGGGGCCAATGAGCAGTTCTTC.

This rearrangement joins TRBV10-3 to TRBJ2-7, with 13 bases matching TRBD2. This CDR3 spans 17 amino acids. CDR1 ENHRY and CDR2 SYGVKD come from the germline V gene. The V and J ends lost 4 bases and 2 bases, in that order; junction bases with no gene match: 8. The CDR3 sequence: CAISVLAGGQMPYEQYF. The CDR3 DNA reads TGTGCCATCAGTGTACTAGCGGGAGGGCAGATGCCCTACGAGCAGTACTTC.

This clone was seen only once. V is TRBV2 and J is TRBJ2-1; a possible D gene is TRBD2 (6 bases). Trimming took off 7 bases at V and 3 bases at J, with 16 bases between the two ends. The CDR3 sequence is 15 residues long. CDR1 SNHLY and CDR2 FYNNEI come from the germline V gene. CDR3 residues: CASTPRDWYYNEQFF. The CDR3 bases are TGTGCCAGCACCCCCCGGGACTGGTACTACAATGAGCAGTTCTTC.

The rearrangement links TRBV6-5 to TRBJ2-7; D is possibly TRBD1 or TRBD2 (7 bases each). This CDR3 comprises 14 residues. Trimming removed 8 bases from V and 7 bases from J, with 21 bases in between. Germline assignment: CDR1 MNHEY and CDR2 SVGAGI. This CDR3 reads CASGPSGPGGEQYF. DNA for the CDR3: TGTGCCAGCGGGCCTAGCGGTCCAGGGGGTGAGCAGTACTTC.

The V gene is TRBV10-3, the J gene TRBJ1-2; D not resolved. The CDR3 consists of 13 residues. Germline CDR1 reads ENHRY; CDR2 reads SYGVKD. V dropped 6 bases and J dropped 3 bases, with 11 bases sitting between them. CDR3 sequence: CAISPREDYGYTF. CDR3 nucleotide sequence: TGTGCCATCAGCCCGAGAGAGGACTATGGCTACACCTTC.

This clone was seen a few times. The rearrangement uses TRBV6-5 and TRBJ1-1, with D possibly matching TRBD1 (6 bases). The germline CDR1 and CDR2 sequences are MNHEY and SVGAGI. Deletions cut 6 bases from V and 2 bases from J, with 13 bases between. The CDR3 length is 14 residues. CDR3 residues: CASSDGDTNTEAFF. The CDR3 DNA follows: TGTGCCAGCAGCGATGGGGACACCAACACTGAAGCTTTCTTT.

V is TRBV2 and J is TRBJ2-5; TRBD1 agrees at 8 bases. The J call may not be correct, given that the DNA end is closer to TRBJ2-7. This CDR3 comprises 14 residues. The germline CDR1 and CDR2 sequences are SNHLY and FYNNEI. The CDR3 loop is CASNGGTGSYEQYF. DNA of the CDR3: TGTGCCAGCAATGGCGGGACAGGCTCCTACGAGCAGTACTTC.

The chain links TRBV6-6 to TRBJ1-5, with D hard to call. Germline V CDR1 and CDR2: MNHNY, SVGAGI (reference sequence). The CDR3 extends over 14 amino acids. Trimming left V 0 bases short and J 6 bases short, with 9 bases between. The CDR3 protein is CASSYSGGPQPQHF. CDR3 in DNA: TGTGCCAGCAGTTACTCGGGTGGTCCTCAGCCCCAGCATTTT.

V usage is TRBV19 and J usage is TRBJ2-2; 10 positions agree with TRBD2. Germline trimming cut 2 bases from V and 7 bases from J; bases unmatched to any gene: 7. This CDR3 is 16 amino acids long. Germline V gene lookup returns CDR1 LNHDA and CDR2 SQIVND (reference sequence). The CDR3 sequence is CASSILASGGNGELFF. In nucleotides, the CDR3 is TGTGCCAGTAGTATATTGGCTAGCGGGGGAAACGGGGAGCTGTTTTTT.

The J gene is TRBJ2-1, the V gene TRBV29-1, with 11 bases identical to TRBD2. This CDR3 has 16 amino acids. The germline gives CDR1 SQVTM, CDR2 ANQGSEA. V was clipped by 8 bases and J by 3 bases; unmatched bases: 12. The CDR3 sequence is CSISGRATPHYNEQFF. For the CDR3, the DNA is TGCAGCATTAGCGGGAGGGCTACTCCGCACTACAATGAGCAGTTCTTC.

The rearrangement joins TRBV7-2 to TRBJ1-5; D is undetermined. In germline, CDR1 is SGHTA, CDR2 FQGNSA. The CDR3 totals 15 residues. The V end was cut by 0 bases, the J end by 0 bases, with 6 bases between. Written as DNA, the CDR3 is TGTGCCAGCAGCTTAGCCGCAGATAGCAATCAGCCCCAGCATTTT. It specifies CASSLAADSNQPQHF.

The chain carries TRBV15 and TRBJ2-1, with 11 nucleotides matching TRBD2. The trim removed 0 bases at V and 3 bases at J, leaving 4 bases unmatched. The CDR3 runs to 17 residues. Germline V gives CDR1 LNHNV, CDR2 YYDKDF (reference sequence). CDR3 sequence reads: CATSRDEGLAVYNEQFF. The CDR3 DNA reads TGTGCCACCAGCAGAGATGAGGGACTAGCGGTCTACAATGAGCAGTTCTTC.

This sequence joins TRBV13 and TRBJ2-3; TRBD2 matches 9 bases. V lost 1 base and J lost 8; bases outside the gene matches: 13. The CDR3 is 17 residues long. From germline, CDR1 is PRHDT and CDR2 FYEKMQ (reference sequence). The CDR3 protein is CASSLEAGGPELGTQYF. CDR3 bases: TGTGCCAGCAGCTTAGAGGCGGGGGGGCCCGAGTTAGGTACGCAGTATTTT.

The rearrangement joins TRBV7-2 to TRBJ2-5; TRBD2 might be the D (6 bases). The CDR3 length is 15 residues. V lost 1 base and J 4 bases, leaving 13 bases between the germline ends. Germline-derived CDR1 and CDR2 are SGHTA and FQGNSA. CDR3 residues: CASSLEAGGRETQYF. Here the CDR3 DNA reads TGTGCCAGCAGCTTAGAGGCAGGAGGGCGAGAGACCCAGTACTTC.

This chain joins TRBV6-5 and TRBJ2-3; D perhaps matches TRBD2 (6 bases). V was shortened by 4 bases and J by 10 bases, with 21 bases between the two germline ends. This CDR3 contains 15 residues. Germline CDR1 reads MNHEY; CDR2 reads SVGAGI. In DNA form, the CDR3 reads TGTGCCAGCAGTTTCGGAGCCGGGACTTTGGGAGCGCAGTATTTT. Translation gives CASSFGAGTLGAQYF.

DNA of the CDR3: TGTGCCAGTAGCGGCGTGGCCGGATCCTACGAGCAGTACTTC. Its protein is CASSGVAGSYEQYF. The V and J genes are TRBV19 and TRBJ2-7; D not certain. Germline V lookup: CDR1 LNHDA, CDR2 SQIVND (reference sequence). V was pared by 6 bases and J by 1 base, with 13 bases between. The CDR3 contains 14 residues.

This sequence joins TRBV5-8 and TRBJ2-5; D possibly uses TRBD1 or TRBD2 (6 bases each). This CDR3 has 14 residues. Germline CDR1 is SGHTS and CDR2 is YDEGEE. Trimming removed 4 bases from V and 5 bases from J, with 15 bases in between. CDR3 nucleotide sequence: TGTGCCAGCAGCCCTGGTGGGGGGCGGGAGACCCAGTACTTC. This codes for CASSPGGGRETQYF.

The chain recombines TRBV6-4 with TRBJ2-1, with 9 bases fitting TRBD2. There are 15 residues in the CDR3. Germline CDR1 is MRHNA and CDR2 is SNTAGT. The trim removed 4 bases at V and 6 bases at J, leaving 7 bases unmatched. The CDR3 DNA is TGTGCCAGCAGTGTTGATAGCGGGAGTGTCAATGAGCAGTTCTTC. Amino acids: CASSVDSGSVNEQFF.

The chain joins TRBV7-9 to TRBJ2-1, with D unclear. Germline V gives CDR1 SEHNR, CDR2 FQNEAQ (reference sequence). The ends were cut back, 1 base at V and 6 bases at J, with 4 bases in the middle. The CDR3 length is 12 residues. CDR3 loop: CASSLVSNEQFF. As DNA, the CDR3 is TGTGCCAGCAGCTTAGTTAGCAATGAGCAGTTCTTC.